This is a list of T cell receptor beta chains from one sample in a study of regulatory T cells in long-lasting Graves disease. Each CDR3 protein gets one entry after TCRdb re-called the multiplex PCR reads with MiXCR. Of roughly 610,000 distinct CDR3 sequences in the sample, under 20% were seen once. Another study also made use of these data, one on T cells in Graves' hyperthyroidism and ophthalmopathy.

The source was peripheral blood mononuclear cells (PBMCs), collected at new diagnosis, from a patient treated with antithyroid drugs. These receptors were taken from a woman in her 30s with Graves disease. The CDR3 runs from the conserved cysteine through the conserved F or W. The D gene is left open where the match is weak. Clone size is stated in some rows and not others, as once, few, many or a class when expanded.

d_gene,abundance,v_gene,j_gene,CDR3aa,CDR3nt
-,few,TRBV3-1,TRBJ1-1,CASSQVIVGAEAFF,TGTGCCAGCAGCCAGGTAATCGTCGGCGCTGAAGCTTTCTTT
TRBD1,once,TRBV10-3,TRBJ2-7,CAISGSRGTGRSEQYF,TGTGCCATCAGTGGCTCCCGGGGGACAGGGAGATCCGAGCAGTACTTC
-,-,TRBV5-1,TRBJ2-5,CASSLSSGYQETQYF,TGCGCCAGCAGCTTATCGTCCGGGTACCAAGAGACCCAGTACTTC
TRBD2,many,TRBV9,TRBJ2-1,CASSVDGASGWTYNEQFF,TGTGCCAGCAGCGTTGACGGAGCTAGCGGGTGGACCTACAATGAGCAGTTCTTC
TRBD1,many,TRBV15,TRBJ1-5,CATSRAGGVGQPQHF,TGTGCCACCAGCAGAGCAGGGGGAGTGGGTCAGCCCCAGCATTTT
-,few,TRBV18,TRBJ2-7,CASSPSWTAYEQYF,TGTGCCAGCTCACCGTCTTGGACAGCCTACGAGCAGTACTTC
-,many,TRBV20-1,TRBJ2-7,CSARGIAFAGSSYEQYF,TGCAGTGCTAGAGGGATTGCGTTTGCGGGGAGCTCCTACGAGCAGTACTTC
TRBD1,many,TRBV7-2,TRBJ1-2,CASTNPQGQVLSYTF,TGTGCCAGCACCAATCCTCAGGGACAGGTGTTGAGCTACACCTTC
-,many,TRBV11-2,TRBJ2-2,CASSEIGAGELFF,TGTGCCAGCAGTGAGATTGGTGCCGGGGAGCTGTTTTTT
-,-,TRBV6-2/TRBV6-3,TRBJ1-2,CASSPRWDHYGYTF,TGTGCCAGCAGTCCCCGCTGGGACCATTATGGCTACACCTTC
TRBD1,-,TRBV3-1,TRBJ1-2,CASSQGTDNYGYTF,TGTGCCAGCAGCCAGGGGACAGATAACTATGGCTACACCTTC
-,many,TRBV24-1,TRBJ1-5,CATSVSGANQPQHF,TGTGCCACCAGTGTATCAGGGGCGAATCAGCCCCAGCATTTT
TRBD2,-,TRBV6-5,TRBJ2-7,CASSYRAGRSYEQYF,TGTGCCAGCAGTTACAGAGCGGGACGCTCCTACGAGCAGTACTTC
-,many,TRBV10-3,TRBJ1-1,CAIRTTGEKAFF,TGTGCCATCCGTACGACGGGAGAGAAAGCTTTCTTT
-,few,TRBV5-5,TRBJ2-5,CASSSWTHQETQYF,TGTGCCAGCAGCTCTTGGACACACCAAGAGACCCAGTACTTC
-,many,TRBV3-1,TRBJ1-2,CASSPQGPNYGYTF,TGTGCCAGCAGCCCTCAGGGACCGAACTATGGCTACACCTTC
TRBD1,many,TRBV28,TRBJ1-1,CASSLFGTASEAFF,TGTGCCAGCAGTTTATTCGGGACAGCGTCTGAAGCTTTCTTT
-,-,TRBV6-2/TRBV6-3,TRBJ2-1,CASTPYGGHNEQFF,TGTGCCAGCACCCCATACGGAGGGCACAATGAGCAGTTCTTC
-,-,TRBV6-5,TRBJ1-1,CASSYRIGDRFDTEAFF,TGTGCCAGCAGTTACCGGATAGGAGACAGATTCGACACTGAAGCTTTCTTT
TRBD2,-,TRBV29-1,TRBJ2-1,CSVELAVIPPYNEQFF,TGCAGCGTAGAGCTAGCGGTAATTCCCCCCTACAATGAGCAGTTCTTC
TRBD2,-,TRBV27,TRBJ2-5,CASSRRGWGGETQYF,TGTGCCAGCAGCCGGCGGGGGTGGGGTGGGGAGACCCAGTACTTC
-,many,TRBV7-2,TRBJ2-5,CASSTHGSGETQYF,TGTGCCAGCAGCACTCACGGGAGTGGAGAGACCCAGTACTTC
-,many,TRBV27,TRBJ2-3,CASSYTLASTDTQYF,TGTGCCAGCAGTTATACATTGGCTAGCACAGATACGCAGTATTTT
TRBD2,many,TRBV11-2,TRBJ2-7,CASSLDLGRAYEQYF,TGTGCCAGCAGCTTAGATCTAGGGAGGGCCTACGAGCAGTACTTC
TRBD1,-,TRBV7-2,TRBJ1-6,CASSRTDRENSPLHF,TGCGCCAGCAGTCGTACTGACAGGGAAAATTCACCCCTCCACTTT
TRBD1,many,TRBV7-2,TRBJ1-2,CASNLDNSGGDYGYTF,TGTGCCAGCAACCTCGATAACTCAGGGGGCGACTATGGCTACACCTTC
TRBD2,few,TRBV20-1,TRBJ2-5,CSLSNQGLAGKTQYF,TGCAGTCTCAGCAATCAGGGACTAGCGGGAAAGACCCAGTACTTC
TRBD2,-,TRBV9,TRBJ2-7,CASSPWTSGRAVHEQYF,TGTGCCAGCAGCCCCTGGACTAGCGGGAGGGCCGTCCACGAGCAGTACTTC
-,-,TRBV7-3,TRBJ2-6,CASSLYGGHGSGANVLTF,TGTGCCAGCAGCCTTTATGGCGGACACGGGTCTGGGGCCAACGTCCTGACTTTC
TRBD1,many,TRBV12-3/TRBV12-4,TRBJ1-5,CASSLGQSGQPQHF,TGTGCCAGCAGTTTGGGACAGTCGGGCCAGCCCCAGCATTTT
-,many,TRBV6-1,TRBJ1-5,CASSHREVTDAGQPQHF,TGTGCCAGCAGCCATAGAGAGGTGACGGACGCAGGGCAGCCCCAGCATTTT
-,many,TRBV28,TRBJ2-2,CASSPPYTGELFF,TGTGCCAGCAGTCCCCCCTACACCGGGGAGCTGTTTTTT
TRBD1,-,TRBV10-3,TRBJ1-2,CAISAGGDRNYYGYTF,TGTGCCATCAGTGCGGGCGGGGACAGAAATTACTATGGCTACACCTTC
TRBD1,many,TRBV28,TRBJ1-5,CASSSARGDVQPQHF,TGTGCCAGCAGTTCGGCCAGGGGGGATGTTCAGCCCCAGCATTTT
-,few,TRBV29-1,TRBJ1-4,CSVRGSGILPGEKLFF,TGCAGCGTCCGTGGGTCGGGGATACTCCCCGGTGAAAAACTGTTTTTT